The 10 T cell receptor beta chains reported below all come from one sample, sequenced in a study of T-cell reconstitution after alpha-beta-depleted transplantation in children. A library of TCRbeta sequences, prepared with unique molecular identifiers, was generated. TCRdb re-analysed the PCR reads in MiXCR, keeping a single row per CDR3 protein. The sample contains over 85,000 distinct CDR3 sequences, around 5.9% of which appear only once. The material sequenced was PBMCs, mostly from graft donor cells, taken 60 days after TCRalphabeta/CD19-depleted stem cell transplant. Every receptor here comes from a female patient younger than 10 who had a stem cell transplant for Fanconi anemia, so the T cells may come from the graft donor.

This clonotype has ten or more counts. The rearrangement uses TRBV7-9 and TRBJ2-5; 11 positions agree with TRBD1. The germline V gene has CDR1 SEHNR and CDR2 FQNEAQ (reference sequence). The CDR3 is 13 residues long. With V trimmed by 5 bases and J by 4 bases, 0 bases remained unmatched. CDR3 DNA: TGTGCCAGCAGCGGACAGGGGGCAGAGACCCAGTACTTC. Amino acids: CASSGQGAETQYF. The full variable domain, rest sourced from reference TRBV7-9 and TRBJ2-5, is DTGVSQNPRHKITKRGQNVTFRCDPISEHNRLYWYRQTLGQGPEFLTYFQNEAQLEKSRLLSDRFSAERPKGSFSTLEIQRTEQGDSAMYLCASSGQGAETQYFGPGTRLLVL.

In its sample, this clonotype was seen a few times. The rearrangement uses TRBV10-3 and TRBJ2-7, with D perhaps assigned TRBD1 or TRBD2 (6 bases each). Germline V lookup: CDR1 ENHRY, CDR2 SYGVKD. Deletions cut 10 bases from V and 0 bases from J, with 22 bases between. The CDR3 runs 16 residues. CDR3 in DNA: TGTGCCACGGGGGCCTCAAGCGGGCAGAGCTCCTACGAGCAGTACTTC. Translating gives CATGASSGQSSYEQYF.

This clonotype was seen repeatedly, ten times or more. The rearrangement uses TRBV11-3 and TRBJ2-2; 9 nucleotides agree with TRBD1. The junction had 14 bases not matched to a gene; V was cut back by 4 bases and J by 5 bases. The CDR3 spans 18 residues. In germline, CDR1 is SGHNT, CDR2 YENEEA. In nucleotides, the CDR3 is TGTGCCAGCAGCTCATTACAGGGGGCCCACATGGAGACCGGGGAGCTGTTTTTT. It codes for CASSSLQGAHMETGELFF.

Many counts were recorded for this clonotype. The chain uses TRBV7-3 and TRBJ2-1, with TRBD2 matching 7 bases. The germline V gene encodes CDR1 SGHTA and CDR2 FQGTGA. CDR3 size: 14 residues. The V and J ends lost 4 bases and 8 bases, in that order; junction bases with no gene match: 8. For the CDR3, the DNA is TGTGCCAGCAGCTCAAGGGACTATGGGGATGAGCAGTTCTTC. It specifies CASSSRDYGDEQFF.

This clonotype was counted many times. The V call is TRBV6-5, the J call TRBJ2-1; no clear D. Trimming took off 5 bases at V and 6 bases at J, with 11 bases between the two ends. The V gene's germline CDR1 is MNHEY and CDR2 SVGAGI. This CDR3 comprises 13 residues. The CDR3 DNA reads as TGTGCCAGCAGTCAGACATCCCTCAATGAGCAGTTCTTC. Residues: CASSQTSLNEQFF.

There are many counts of this clonotype. The chain has TRBV6-1 and TRBJ2-1, with a weak D call TRBD2 (6 bases). The CDR3 has 14 residues. Trimming took 4 bases from V and 2 from J, leaving 9 bases between them. CDR1 is MNHNS, CDR2 SASEGT, per germline. CDR3 nucleotides: TGTGCCAGCAGTGCTAGCGTAGCCTACAATGAGCAGTTCTTC. As protein: CASSASVAYNEQFF.

Worth noting for this clonotype: With a much larger clone just one base away, this may be a read error. V gene TRBV30 combines with J gene TRBJ2-1; 8 bases are a match to TRBD2. Germline V gene lookup returns CDR1 GTSNPN and CDR2 SVGIG (reference sequence). The CDR3 has 15 amino acids. The CDR3 region is CAWRSAGGFYNKQFF. In DNA form, the CDR3 reads TGTGCCTGGAGGTCTGCGGGGGGTTTCTACAATAAGCAGTTCTTC.

J is TRBJ2-5 and V is TRBV5-1, with D unclear. The CDR3 is made up of 12 amino acids. Germline CDR1 is SGHRS and CDR2 is YFSETQ. V was cut by 7 bases and J by 3 bases, with 10 bases left in between. CDR3 in amino acids: CASPPAEETQYF. For the CDR3, the DNA is TGCGCCAGCCCTCCGGCGGAAGAGACCCAGTACTTC.

The gene calls are TRBV12-3 or TRBV12-4 and TRBJ2-4, with TRBD2 matching 11 bases. CDR3 size: 15 residues. Trimming at V came to 1 base and at J to 5 bases, leaving 1 base not matched to a gene. As DNA, the CDR3 is TGTGCCAGCAGTTTAGTACTAGCGGGAGAAAACATTCAGTACTTC. Encoded protein: CASSLVLAGENIQYF.

In its sample, this clonotype was seen many times. This chain connects TRBV15 to TRBJ2-7; weak D call: TRBD1 (5 bases). CDR1 and CDR2 from the germline V gene are LNHNV and YYDKDF (reference sequence). The V end was cut by 0 bases, the J end by 0 bases, with 15 bases between. The CDR3 totals 17 residues. As DNA, the CDR3 is TGTGCCACCAGCAGAGAGGGGCACGGGTTCAGCTCCTACGAGCAGTACTTC. Amino acid sequence: CATSREGHGFSSYEQYF.